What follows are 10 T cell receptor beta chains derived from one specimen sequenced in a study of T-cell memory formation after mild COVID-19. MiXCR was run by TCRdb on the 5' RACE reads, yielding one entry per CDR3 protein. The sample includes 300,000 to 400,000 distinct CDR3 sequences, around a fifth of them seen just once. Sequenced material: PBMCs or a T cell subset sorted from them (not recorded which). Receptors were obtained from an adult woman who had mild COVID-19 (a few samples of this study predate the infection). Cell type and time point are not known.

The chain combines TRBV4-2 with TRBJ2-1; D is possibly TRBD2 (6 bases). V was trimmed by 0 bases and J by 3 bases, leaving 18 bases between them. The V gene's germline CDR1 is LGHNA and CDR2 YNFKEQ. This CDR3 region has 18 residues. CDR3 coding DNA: TGTGCCAGCAGCCAAGATCCCCGGGAGCGATTGAGCTACAATGAGCAGTTCTTC. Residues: CASSQDPRERLSYNEQFF.

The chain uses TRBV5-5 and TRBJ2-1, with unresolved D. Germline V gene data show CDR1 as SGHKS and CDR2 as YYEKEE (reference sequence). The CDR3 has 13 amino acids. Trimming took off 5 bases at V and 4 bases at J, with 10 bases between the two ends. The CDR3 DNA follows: TGTGCCAGCAGGCCTATAGGGTACAATGAGCAGTTCTTC. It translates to CASRPIGYNEQFF. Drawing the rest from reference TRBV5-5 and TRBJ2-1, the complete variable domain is DAGVTQSPTHLIKTRGQQVTLRCSPISGHKSVSWYQQVLGQGPQFIFQYYEKEERGRGNFPDRFSARQFPNYSSELNVNALLLGDSALYLCASRPIGYNEQFFGPGTRLTVL.

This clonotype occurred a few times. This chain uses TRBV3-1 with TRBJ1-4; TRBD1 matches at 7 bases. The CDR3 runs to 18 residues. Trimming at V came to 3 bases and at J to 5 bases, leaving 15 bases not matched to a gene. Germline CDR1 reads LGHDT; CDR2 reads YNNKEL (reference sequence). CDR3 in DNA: TGTGCCAGCAGCCACTCGATGTCCCTGAGGGACAGAAATGAAAAACTGTTTTTT. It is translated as CASSHSMSLRDRNEKLFF.

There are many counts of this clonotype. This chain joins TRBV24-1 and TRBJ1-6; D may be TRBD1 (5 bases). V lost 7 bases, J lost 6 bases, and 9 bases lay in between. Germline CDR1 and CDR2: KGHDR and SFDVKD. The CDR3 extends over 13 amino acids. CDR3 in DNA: TGTGCCACCAGCAAGGGGATTAATTCACCCCTCCACTTT. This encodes CATSKGINSPLHF.

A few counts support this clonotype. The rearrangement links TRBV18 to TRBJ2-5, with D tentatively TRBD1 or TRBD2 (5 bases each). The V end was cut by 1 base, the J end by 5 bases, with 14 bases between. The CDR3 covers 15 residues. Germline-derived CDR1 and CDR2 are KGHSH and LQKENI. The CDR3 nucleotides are TGTGCCAGCTCACCACGTCGGGTCGGGACCGAGACCCAGTACTTC. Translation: CASSPRRVGTETQYF.

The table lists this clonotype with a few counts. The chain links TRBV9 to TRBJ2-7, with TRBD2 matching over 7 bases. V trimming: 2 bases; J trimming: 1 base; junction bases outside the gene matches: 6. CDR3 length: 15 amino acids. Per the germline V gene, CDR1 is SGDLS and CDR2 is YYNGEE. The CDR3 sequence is CASSVEVGGSYEQYF. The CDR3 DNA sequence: TGTGCCAGCAGCGTGGAAGTGGGAGGGTCCTACGAGCAGTACTTC.

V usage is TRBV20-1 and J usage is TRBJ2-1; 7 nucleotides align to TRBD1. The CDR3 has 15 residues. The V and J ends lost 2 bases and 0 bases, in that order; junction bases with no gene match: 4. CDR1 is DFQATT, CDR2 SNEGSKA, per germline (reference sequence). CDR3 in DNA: TGCAGTGCTAGACGCGCAGGGGGCTCCTACAATGAGCAGTTCTTC. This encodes CSARRAGGSYNEQFF.

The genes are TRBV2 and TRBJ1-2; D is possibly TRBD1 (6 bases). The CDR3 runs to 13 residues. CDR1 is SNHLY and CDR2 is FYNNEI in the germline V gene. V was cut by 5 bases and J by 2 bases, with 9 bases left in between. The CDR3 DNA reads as TGTGCCAGCAGTACCCAGGGGAACTATGGCTACACCTTC. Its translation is CASSTQGNYGYTF. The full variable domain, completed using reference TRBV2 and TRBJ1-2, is EPEVTQTPSHQVTQMGQEVILRCVPISNHLYFYWYRQILGQKVEFLVSFYNNEISEKSEIFDDQFSVERPDGSNFTLKIRSTKLEDSAMYFCASSTQGNYGYTFGSGTRLTVV.

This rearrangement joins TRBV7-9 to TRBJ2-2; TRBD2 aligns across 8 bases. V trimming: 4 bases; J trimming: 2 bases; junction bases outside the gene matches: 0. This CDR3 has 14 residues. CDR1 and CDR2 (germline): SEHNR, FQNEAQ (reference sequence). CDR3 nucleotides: TGTGCCAGCAGCTGGACTAGCAACACCGGGGAGCTGTTTTTT. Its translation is CASSWTSNTGELFF.

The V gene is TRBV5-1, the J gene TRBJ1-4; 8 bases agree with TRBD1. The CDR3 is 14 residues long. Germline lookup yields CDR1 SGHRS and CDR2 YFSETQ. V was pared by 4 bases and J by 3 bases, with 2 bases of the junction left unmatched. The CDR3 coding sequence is TGCGCCAGCAGCCCACAGGGGGCTAATGAAAAACTGTTTTTT. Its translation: CASSPQGANEKLFF. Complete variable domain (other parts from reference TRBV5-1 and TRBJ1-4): KAGVTQTPRYLIKTRGQQVTLSCSPISGHRSVSWYQQTPGQGLQFLFEYFSETQRNKGNFPGRFSGRQFSNSRSEMNVSTLELGDSALYLCASSPQGANEKLFFGSGTQLSVL.